This TCR beta chain derives from a study of tumor and adjacent non-tumor tissue in lung cancer. This sample's RNA came from whole unsorted tissue. Concerning this clonotype: Its antigen is unknown. The germline gene is not matched at one end of the junction; a read error may be the cause.

Overall study findings and caveats: Patients with more diverse tumor TCRs had worse survival. Tumor tissue had significantly higher TCR diversity than normal lung. In normal lung, the top 100 clones were significantly more dominant than in tumor.

Three rounds of nested PCR, following a modified ARM-PCR protocol, produced the TCRbeta library. MiXCR, run by TCRdb on the multiplex PCR reads, gives a single entry per CDR3 protein. This sample has about 110,000 distinct CDR3 sequences; over 70% occur once, and the top ten carry 20% to 25%. Sample: lung tumor tissue. The TCR was taken from a man between 65 and 85 years old with non-small cell lung cancer.

The CDR3 loop reads CASGFVGGREEQYF. The CDR3 DNA follows: TGTGCCAGCGGCTTTGTCGGGGGGCGGGAAGAGCAGTACTTC. The chain joins TRBV5-4 to TRBJ2-7, with D maybe TRBD2 (7 bases). Germline-derived CDR1 and CDR2 are SGHNT and YYREEE (reference sequence). This CDR3 contains 14 residues.